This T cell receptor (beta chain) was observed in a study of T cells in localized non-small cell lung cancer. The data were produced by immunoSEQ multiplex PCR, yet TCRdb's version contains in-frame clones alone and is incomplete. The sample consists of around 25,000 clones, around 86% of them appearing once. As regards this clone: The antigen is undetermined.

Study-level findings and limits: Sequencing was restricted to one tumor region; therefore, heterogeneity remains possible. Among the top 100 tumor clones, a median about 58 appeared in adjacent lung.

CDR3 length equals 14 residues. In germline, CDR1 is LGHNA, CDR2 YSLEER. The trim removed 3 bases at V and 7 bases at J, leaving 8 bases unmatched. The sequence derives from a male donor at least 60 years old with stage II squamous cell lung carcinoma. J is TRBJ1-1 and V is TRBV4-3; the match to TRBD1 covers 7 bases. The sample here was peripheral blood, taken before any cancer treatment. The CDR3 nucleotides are TGCGCCAGCAGCCATACGATTCCAGGGGGTGAAGCTTTCTTT. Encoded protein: CASSHTIPGGEAFF.